The 18 T cell receptor beta chains reported below all come from one sample, sequenced in a study of blood T cell repertoires in COVID-19. Assay used: immunoSEQ multiplex PCR; TCRdb lists only in-frame clones, some missing. The table records almost 90,000 clones, 90% of them present only once. What was sequenced was peripheral blood. These receptors came from a man between 18 and 29 years old with COVID-19, enrolled during active disease.

The gene calls are TRBV11-2 and TRBJ1-5; D gene unclear. Germline assignment: CDR1 SGHAT and CDR2 FQNNGV. The ends were cut back, 1 base at V and 0 bases at J, with 13 bases in the middle. The CDR3 loop spans 17 amino acids. CDR3 protein: CASSLGLTELSNQPQHF. CDR3 sequence (DNA): TGTGCCAGCAGCTTAGGACTAACAGAACTTAGCAATCAGCCCCAGCATTTT.

V gene TRBV5-6 combines with J gene TRBJ2-1, with D possibly matching TRBD1 (5 bases). The CDR3 is made up of 14 amino acids. The germline gives CDR1 SGHDT, CDR2 YYEEEE. V was trimmed by 0 bases and J by 3 bases, leaving 7 bases between them. CDR3 residues: CASSLGQGYNEQFF. The CDR3 nucleotides are TGTGCCAGCAGCTTGGGGCAGGGCTACAATGAGCAGTTCTTC.

This chain links TRBV28 with TRBJ2-3, with D uncertain. Germline CDR1 reads MDHEN; CDR2 reads SYDVKM. With 5 bases removed from V and 6 bases from J, the gap between germline ends came to 9 bases. The CDR3 covers 12 residues. CDR3 region: CASSPRFDTQYF. The CDR3 DNA follows: TGTGCCAGCAGTCCGCGGTTCGATACGCAGTATTTT.

This clone was detected only a few times. The V and J genes are TRBV13 and TRBJ2-7; 10 positions match TRBD1. The CDR3 sequence is 14 residues long. Trimming took 4 bases from V and 6 from J; bases not matched to a gene: 6. Germline CDR1 reads PRHDT; CDR2 reads FYEKMQ (reference sequence). Written as DNA, the CDR3 is TGTGCCAGCAGCTCCGGCGGGACAGGGGCCGAGCAGTACTTC. Its protein product is CASSSGGTGAEQYF.

This clone appeared a few times. The rearrangement uses TRBV9 and TRBJ2-7; D gene uncertain. The CDR3 has 13 amino acids. V shed 0 bases and J shed 6 bases, with 10 bases lying between them. Germline lookup yields CDR1 SGDLS and CDR2 YYNGEE. The CDR3 coding sequence is TGTGCCAGCAGCGTAGCTGATCGGAGCGAGCAGTACTTC. Protein sequence: CASSVADRSEQYF.

V and J are TRBV5-6 and TRBJ1-6; unclear D gene. V lost 2 bases, J lost 0 bases, and 6 bases lay in between. Looked up from germline, CDR1 is SGHDT and CDR2 is YYEEEE. This CDR3 comprises 15 residues. CDR3 DNA sequence: TGTGCCAGCAGCTTTGGTAGCTCCTATAATTCACCCCTCCACTTT. Translating it yields CASSFGSSYNSPLHF. The complete variable domain, with remaining parts taken from reference TRBV5-6 and TRBJ1-6, reads DAGVTQSPTHLIKTRGQQVTLRCSPKSGHDTVSWYQQALGQGPQFIFQYYEEEERQRGNFPDRFSGHQFPNYSSELNVNALLLGDSALYLCASSFGSSYNSPLHFGNGTRLTVT.

This clone was detected once. This rearrangement joins TRBV29-1 to TRBJ2-7; the match to TRBD1 covers 9 bases. J lost 6 bases, V lost 5 bases, and 5 bases had no gene match. This CDR3 is built from 12 residues. Germline assignment: CDR1 SQVTM and CDR2 ANQGSEA. CDR3 sequence: CSVRTGEAEQYF. The CDR3 bases are TGCAGCGTTCGGACAGGGGAGGCCGAGCAGTACTTC.

The V and J genes are TRBV12-3 or TRBV12-4 and TRBJ1-1; 10 nucleotides agree with TRBD1. The CDR3 extends over 13 amino acids. Trimming took 5 bases from V and 5 from J; bases not matched to a gene: 2. Written as DNA, the CDR3 is TGTGCCAGCAGTGGGACAGGGGTAACTGAAGCTTTCTTT. Protein sequence: CASSGTGVTEAFF.

J is TRBJ2-1 and V is TRBV6-5, with 10 bases identical to TRBD1. Per germline, CDR1 MNHEY and CDR2 SVGAGI. Trimming at V came to 2 bases and at J to 6 bases, leaving 7 bases not matched to a gene. There are 16 residues in the CDR3. The CDR3 nucleotides are TGTGCCAGCAGTTACACCCTGGACAGGGGGGGCAATGAGCAGTTCTTC. Protein: CASSYTLDRGGNEQFF.

J is TRBJ2-2 and V is TRBV19, with 11 bases that match TRBD2. CDR1 is LNHDA, CDR2 SQIVND, per germline (reference sequence). The CDR3 extends over 17 amino acids. V lost 5 bases to trimming and J lost 6 bases; unmatched junction nucleotides: 11. The CDR3 loop reads CASSLSGLAVGSGELFF. CDR3 nucleotide sequence: TGTGCCAGTAGTTTATCGGGACTAGCGGTGGGATCCGGGGAGCTGTTTTTT.

This chain joins TRBV20-1 and TRBJ2-7; 9 positions agree with TRBD1. V was clipped by 6 bases and J by 6 bases; unmatched bases: 9. Germline V gene data show CDR1 as DFQATT and CDR2 as SNEGSKA (reference sequence). CDR3 length equals 13 residues. The CDR3 nucleotides read TGCAGTGCCAGTCCCGGGACAGGGACCGAGCAGTACTTC. Amino acid sequence: CSASPGTGTEQYF.

CDR3 protein: CASSPSRGTRAYEQYF. CDR3 coding DNA: TGTGCCAGCAGCCCAAGCAGGGGCACCCGAGCCTACGAGCAGTACTTC. The V gene is TRBV9, the J gene TRBJ2-7, with TRBD1 as a possible D gene (6 bases). This CDR3 is 16 amino acids long. The germline V gene encodes CDR1 SGDLS and CDR2 YYNGEE. V lost 4 bases and J lost 2, with 19 bases in between.

The V gene is TRBV9, the J gene TRBJ1-1; D is undetermined. V shed 0 bases and J shed 7 bases, with 10 bases lying between them. This CDR3 is 13 amino acids long. In germline, CDR1 is SGDLS, CDR2 YYNGEE. The CDR3 region has the DNA TGTGCCAGCAGCGTAGGTCATGAGTATGAAGCTTTCTTT. Protein sequence: CASSVGHEYEAFF.

The chain uses TRBV7-2 and TRBJ2-7, with D possibly being TRBD1 (6 bases). The CDR3 runs 11 residues. V was trimmed by 3 bases and J by 10 bases, leaving 10 bases between them. CDR1 is SGHTA, CDR2 FQGNSA, per germline. The CDR3 here is CASSFGQLQYF. CDR3 DNA sequence: TGTGCCAGCAGCTTTGGACAGCTACAGTACTTC.

This chain joins TRBV4-1 and TRBJ2-7; possibly TRBD2 for D (7 bases). The CDR3 length is 17 residues. The V end lost 4 bases, the J end lost 7 bases, and 26 bases lay between the germline ends. Germline V gives CDR1 MGHRA, CDR2 YSYEKL. The CDR3 nucleotides are TGCGCCAGCAGCCCAAGGGGGGGCCTTGGCGGAGGTCGAGAGCAGTACTTC. Protein sequence: CASSPRGGLGGGREQYF.

This clone appeared once. J is TRBJ1-2 and V is TRBV4-1, with D maybe TRBD1 (5 bases). The CDR3 totals 12 residues. Germline CDR1 and CDR2: MGHRA and YSYEKL. V was trimmed by 5 bases and J by 3 bases, leaving 7 bases between them. CDR3 residues: CASSSGYYGYTF. Written as DNA, the CDR3 is TGCGCCAGCAGCTCAGGGTACTATGGCTACACCTTC.

The chain links TRBV28 to TRBJ2-5; 10 bases are shared with TRBD2. The CDR3 covers 15 residues. V trimming: 6 bases; J trimming: 2 bases; junction bases outside the gene matches: 6. Germline CDR1 MDHEN, CDR2 SYDVKM. The CDR3 reads CASRLTSGPQETQYF. Written as DNA, the CDR3 is TGTGCCAGCAGGCTGACTAGCGGGCCGCAAGAGACCCAGTACTTC.

This clone has only one observation. The chain is built from TRBV5-1 and TRBJ2-1; the D is unclear. This CDR3 region has 14 residues. Deletions cut 1 base from V and 7 bases from J, with 12 bases between. CDR1 SGHRS and CDR2 YFSETQ come from the germline V gene. The CDR3 protein is CASSLNPGGNEQFF. CDR3 bases: TGCGCCAGCAGCTTGAATCCAGGTGGGAATGAGCAGTTCTTC.